Shown below are 21 T cell receptor beta chains from a single sample sequenced in a study of blood T cell repertoires in COVID-19. The assay was immunoSEQ multiplex PCR, and TCRdb's table has in-frame clones only and misses some. The table includes fewer than 120,000 clones, less than 75% detected once. The sequencing sample was made of peripheral blood. Receptors originate from a woman aged 55-75 years with acute or convalescent COVID-19.

The chain uses TRBV11-2 and TRBJ2-1, with TRBD2 matching over 9 bases. Per the germline V gene, CDR1 is SGHAT and CDR2 is FQNNGV. The CDR3 consists of 19 residues. V was clipped by 4 bases and J by 8 bases; unmatched bases: 21. The CDR3 DNA sequence: TGTGCCAGCAGCTCCCCCTTGAGGAGCGGGGGGACGGCCGGCTATGAGCAGTTCTTC. Translation gives CASSSPLRSGGTAGYEQFF. The full variable domain, in which reference TRBV11-2 and TRBJ2-1 provide the parts outside the CDR3, is EAGVAQSPRYKIIEKRQSVAFWCNPISGHATLYWYQQILGQGPKLLIQFQNNGVVDDSQLPKDRFSAERLKGVDSTLKIQPAKLEDSAVYLCASSSPLRSGGTAGYEQFFGPGTRLTVL.

This rearrangement joins TRBV7-9 to TRBJ1-3, with 7 bases identical to TRBD1. V trimming: 5 bases; J trimming: 5 bases; junction bases outside the gene matches: 3. There are 13 residues in the CDR3. The germline gives CDR1 SEHNR, CDR2 FQNEAQ (reference sequence). The CDR3, as DNA: TGTGCCAGCAGCCAGGGGGTGAGAAACACCATATATTTT. Translation gives CASSQGVRNTIYF.

The V and J genes are TRBV5-6 and TRBJ2-2; a weak D match, TRBD1 (5 bases). The V end was cut by 2 bases, the J end by 5 bases, with 13 bases between. The germline V gene encodes CDR1 SGHDT and CDR2 YYEEEE. This CDR3 is built from 15 residues. The CDR3 coding sequence is TGTGCCAGCAGCTTTGTTCCCAAGGGGACCGGGGAGCTGTTTTTT. Its protein product is CASSFVPKGTGELFF. Full variable domain (remainder filled in from reference TRBV5-6 and TRBJ2-2): DAGVTQSPTHLIKTRGQQVTLRCSPKSGHDTVSWYQQALGQGPQFIFQYYEEEERQRGNFPDRFSGHQFPNYSSELNVNALLLGDSALYLCASSFVPKGTGELFFGEGSRLTVL.

This clone was observed a few times. The gene calls are TRBV6-2 or TRBV6-3 and TRBJ2-3; D gene ambiguous. Looked up from germline, CDR1 is MNHEY and CDR2 is SVGEGT. Trimming took 6 bases from V and 2 from J, leaving 21 bases between them. This CDR3 contains 17 residues. The CDR3 bases are TGTGCCAGCAGCCGGCGGAATAATGGCGGAGTCACAGATACGCAGTATTTT. As protein: CASSRRNNGGVTDTQYF.

This chain connects TRBV29-1 to TRBJ2-4; 7 nucleotides line up with TRBD2. The CDR3 runs 14 residues. Trimming removed 1 base from V and 5 bases from J; junction bases left unmatched: 5. Germline V gives CDR1 SQVTM, CDR2 ANQGSEA. CDR3 loop: CSVEGRGGQNIQYF. DNA of the CDR3: TGCAGCGTTGAAGGGCGCGGGGGACAAAACATTCAGTACTTC.

This chain joins TRBV5-6 and TRBJ1-1, with D hard to call. Germline values: CDR1 SGHDT, CDR2 YYEEEE. The ends were cut back, 3 bases at V and 0 bases at J, with 15 bases in the middle. This CDR3 has 16 amino acids. CDR3 nucleotides: TGTGCCAGCAGCTCGGGTCCAGCTTCAATGAACACTGAAGCTTTCTTT. As protein: CASSSGPASMNTEAFF.

The gene calls are TRBV5-1 and TRBJ1-1; 12 bases fit TRBD1. This CDR3 is 15 amino acids long. Germline V gene lookup returns CDR1 SGHRS and CDR2 YFSETQ. The V and J ends lost 3 bases and 5 bases, in that order; junction bases with no gene match: 5. CDR3 amino acids: CASSSGTGGNTEAFF. The CDR3 DNA follows: TGCGCCAGCAGCTCCGGGACAGGGGGCAATACTGAAGCTTTCTTT.

This rearrangement joins TRBV19 to TRBJ1-2; 7 bases agree with TRBD1. J gave up 6 bases and V 1 base, and 8 bases lay outside the gene matches. This CDR3 contains 15 residues. Germline V gene lookup returns CDR1 LNHDA and CDR2 SQIVND (reference sequence). Written as DNA, the CDR3 is TGTGCCAGTAGTATAGGCTGGCAGGGGGTGGATGGCTACACCTTC. Its translation is CASSIGWQGVDGYTF.

This rearrangement joins TRBV11-2 to TRBJ1-2; D is possibly TRBD1 (5 bases). The germline V gene has CDR1 SGHAT and CDR2 FQNNGV. This CDR3 is 12 amino acids long. The V gene lost 5 bases and the J gene lost 7 bases, with 11 bases spanning the gap. The CDR3 DNA follows: TGTGCCAGCAGCCCGTCAGGGTTTGGCTACACCTTC. Amino acid sequence: CASSPSGFGYTF.

The chain links TRBV9 to TRBJ2-5; a possible D gene is TRBD2 (6 bases). The CDR3 runs to 16 residues. CDR1 and CDR2 from the germline V gene are SGDLS and YYNGEE. Trimming took 0 bases from V and 2 from J, leaving 14 bases between them. The CDR3 DNA is TGTGCCAGCAGCGTAGGGAGGGGACCCAAACAAGAGACCCAGTACTTC. Protein sequence: CASSVGRGPKQETQYF.

The rearrangement joins TRBV2 to TRBJ2-4, with 7 positions matching TRBD1. Germline V gene lookup returns CDR1 SNHLY and CDR2 FYNNEI. The trim removed 5 bases at V and 6 bases at J, leaving 7 bases unmatched. This CDR3 is built from 14 residues. CDR3 sequence: CASSRTGWGNIQYF. The CDR3 DNA follows: TGTGCCAGCAGTCGGACAGGTTGGGGAAACATTCAGTACTTC.

The V gene is TRBV15, the J gene TRBJ2-1; D gene ambiguous. Trimming left V 3 bases short and J 7 bases short, with 10 bases between. The CDR3 loop spans 13 amino acids. The germline V gene has CDR1 LNHNV and CDR2 YYDKDF (reference sequence). The CDR3 sequence: CATSRESRNEQFF. The CDR3 nucleotides are TGTGCCACCAGCAGGGAGAGTAGGAATGAGCAGTTCTTC.

V usage is TRBV24-1 and J usage is TRBJ2-5; 13 bases map to TRBD2. Looked up from germline, CDR1 is KGHDR and CDR2 is SFDVKD. Trimming cost V 4 bases and J 7 bases; bases outside gene matches: 11. This CDR3 contains 17 residues. CDR3: CATSDHGLAGAVVTQYF. CDR3 nucleotide sequence: TGTGCCACCAGTGACCACGGACTAGCGGGGGCCGTAGTGACCCAGTACTTC.

This clone was picked up a small number of times. The chain couples TRBV18 to TRBJ1-3, with D perhaps matching TRBD1 (6 bases). CDR3 length: 17 residues. Trimming stripped 3 bases from V and 0 bases from J, with 15 bases between. Germline V gene data show CDR1 as KGHSH and CDR2 as LQKENI. The CDR3: CASSPWAGQLSGNTIYF. The CDR3 DNA follows: TGTGCCAGCTCACCCTGGGCTGGACAGCTCTCTGGAAACACCATATATTTT. The variable domain in full, with the rest retrieved from reference TRBV18 and TRBJ1-3, is NAGVMQNPRHLVRRRGQEARLRCSPMKGHSHVYWYRQLPEEGLKFMVYLQKENIIDESGMPKERFSAEFPKEGPSILRIQQVVRGDSAAYFCASSPWAGQLSGNTIYFGEGSWLTVV.

This chain links TRBV6-6 with TRBJ2-5; the match to TRBD1 covers 8 bases. Germline CDR1 MNHNY, CDR2 SVGAGI (reference sequence). Trimming removed 5 bases from V and 5 bases from J; junction bases left unmatched: 4. The CDR3 runs to 13 residues. DNA of the CDR3: TGTGCCAGCAGTGTCAGGGGGCCGGAGACCCAGTACTTC. It encodes CASSVRGPETQYF.

This clone occurred once. V gene TRBV7-2 combines with J gene TRBJ2-1, with 8 bases lining up with TRBD2. Germline V gives CDR1 SGHTA, CDR2 FQGNSA. The CDR3 has 16 amino acids. V lost 2 bases, J lost 8 bases, and 11 bases stayed unmatched. CDR3 in amino acids: CASSLQTGGLFDEQFF. The CDR3 DNA follows: TGTGCCAGCAGCTTACAAACGGGGGGGCTCTTCGATGAGCAGTTCTTC.

The V and J genes are TRBV5-1 and TRBJ2-3, with 9 bases matching TRBD1. CDR3 length equals 15 residues. Germline lookup yields CDR1 SGHRS and CDR2 YFSETQ. Trimming took 0 bases from V and 4 from J; bases not matched to a gene: 3. This CDR3 reads CASSLDGTGPDTQYF. Here the CDR3 DNA reads TGCGCCAGCAGCTTGGATGGGACAGGGCCAGATACGCAGTATTTT.

V gene TRBV7-9 combines with J gene TRBJ2-5; D possibly corresponds to TRBD2 (8 bases). Germline V gene lookup returns CDR1 SEHNR and CDR2 FQNEAQ (reference sequence). The CDR3 runs 15 residues. V lost 5 bases and J lost 5, with 18 bases in between. The DNA for the CDR3 is TGTGCCAGCAGCCGGGAGGGAGGGGGCCAGGAGACCCAGTACTTC. Residues: CASSREGGGQETQYF.

The chain carries TRBV12-5 and TRBJ2-7, with TRBD2 identical over 15 bases. Losses at the gene ends were 7 bases for V and 0 bases for J; bases not matched to a gene: 16. Germline V gene sequence: CDR1 LGHNT, CDR2 FRNRAP. The CDR3 loop spans 20 amino acids. The DNA for the CDR3 is TGTGCTAGTGCTTTATCGACCGGGACTAGCGGGGGGATGAGCTCCTACGAGCAGTACTTC. Translation gives CASALSTGTSGGMSSYEQYF.

The V gene is TRBV24-1, the J gene TRBJ2-1; 9 nucleotides match TRBD1. CDR3 length: 15 amino acids. Germline V gives CDR1 KGHDR, CDR2 SFDVKD. V shed 7 bases, J shed 4 bases, and the junction held 7 bases outside the gene matches. CDR3 bases: TGTGCCACCAGAAACGACAGGGGGGATTACAATGAGCAGTTCTTC. This encodes CATRNDRGDYNEQFF.

This clone rates as medium-sized. The V gene is TRBV28, the J gene TRBJ1-5; 7 bases match TRBD1. The trim removed 5 bases at V and 4 bases at J, leaving 5 bases unmatched. From germline, CDR1 is MDHEN and CDR2 SYDVKM. CDR3 size: 14 residues. The CDR3 spells CASSPGTENQPQHF. DNA for the CDR3: TGTGCCAGCAGTCCCGGGACAGAAAATCAGCCCCAGCATTTT.